The T cell receptor (beta chain) described here comes from a study of CD8 T cells in ankylosing spondylitis. The study's findings and limits: For ankylosing spondylitis blood, a TCR beta motif of about 8 highly homologous variants appeared characteristic. Reportedly, matched ankylosing spondylitis synovial fluid was significantly enriched for disease-linked clones.

Library preparation for TCR beta used quantitative 5'-RACE with molecular barcodes. TCRdb itself ran the 5' RACE reads through MiXCR, one entry per CDR3 protein. The sample contains approximately 69,000 distinct CDR3 sequences, approximately 5% of which appear only once. This clonotype came up many times. Antigen: not known. V trimming: 3 bases; J trimming: 3 bases; junction bases outside the gene matches: 9. The germline CDR1 and CDR2 sequences are LGHNA and YSLEER. The CDR3 is 19 residues long. The sequence was collected from a male donor with ankylosing spondylitis or in good health (not recorded which). The chain couples TRBV4-3 to TRBJ2-2; 14 nucleotides match TRBD2. The sample was blood, either unsorted or a sorted T cell fraction (not recorded which). The CDR3 loop is CASSQDPGLAGAYTGELFF. Written as DNA, the CDR3 is TGCGCCAGCAGCCAGGACCCGGGACTAGCGGGGGCATACACCGGGGAGCTGTTTTTT.